These 28 T cell receptor beta chains were all obtained from the same sample, sequenced in a study of T cell repertoires in cytomegalovirus infection. TCRdb used MiXCR to reprocess the reads, holding one entry per CDR3 protein. The data show approximately 700,000 distinct CDR3 sequences, with approximately 34% seen just once and around 2.8% held by the top ten. The sequenced sample consisted of PBMCs. These receptors all stem from a human donor in good health (CMV status not recorded). Some clones in this sample may be carry-over from other donors' samples.

On this clonotype itself: This may stem from a read error, because a much larger clone lies one nucleotide away. The chain joins TRBV15 to TRBJ2-4; D is perhaps TRBD1 or TRBD2 (7 bases each). In germline, CDR1 is LNHNV, CDR2 YYDKDF (reference sequence). This CDR3 spans 15 amino acids. The chain's CDR3 is CDTSREGRGGHIQYF. DNA of the CDR3: TGTGACACCAGCAGAGAAGGCAGGGGGGGGCACATTCAGTACTTC.

The chain employs TRBV9 and TRBJ1-3; a possible D gene is TRBD1 (5 bases). The CDR3 has 16 amino acids. Germline CDR1 reads SGDLS; CDR2 reads YYNGEE. The V end lost 0 bases, the J end lost 0 bases, and 10 bases lay between the germline ends. As DNA, the CDR3 is TGTGCCAGCAGCGTAGTGGACAACCACTCTGGAAACACCATATATTTT. This sequence encodes CASSVVDNHSGNTIYF.

The chain employs TRBV28 and TRBJ2-1; 14 bases agree with TRBD2. The V segment lost 2 bases and the J segment 9 bases; nucleotides outside the gene matches: 3. CDR1 MDHEN and CDR2 SYDVKM come from the germline V gene. The length of the CDR3 is 15 residues. CDR3 residues: CASSLRLAGGTEQFF. CDR3 DNA: TGTGCCAGCAGTTTAAGACTAGCGGGGGGGACTGAGCAGTTCTTC. Filled out from reference TRBV28 and TRBJ2-1, the complete variable domain reads DVKVTQSSRYLVKRTGEKVFLECVQDMDHENMFWYRQDPGLGLRLIYFSYDVKMKEKGDIPEGYSVSREKKERFSLILESASTNQTSMYLCASSLRLAGGTEQFFGPGTRLTVL.

The rearrangement uses TRBV3-1 and TRBJ1-5; 8 bases are a match to TRBD1. V dropped 4 bases and J dropped 6; count of bases not matched to a gene: 11. CDR3 length: 16 amino acids. CDR1 is LGHDT, CDR2 YNNKEL, per germline (reference sequence). CDR3 amino acids: CASSPNGQGRFQPQHF. CDR3 DNA sequence: TGTGCCAGCAGCCCCAACGGACAGGGTCGGTTTCAGCCCCAGCATTTT.

This clonotype was observed a few times. This rearrangement joins TRBV5-1 to TRBJ2-5; TRBD1 matches 9 bases. CDR3 length: 17 amino acids. Trimming took 0 bases from V and 2 from J; bases not matched to a gene: 8. CDR1 and CDR2 from the germline V gene are SGHRS and YFSETQ. The CDR3 DNA sequence: TGCGCCAGCAGCTTGGGTATCCGGACAGGGGTGCAAGAGACCCAGTACTTC. Its protein product is CASSLGIRTGVQETQYF. Filled out from reference TRBV5-1 and TRBJ2-5, the complete variable domain reads KAGVTQTPRYLIKTRGQQVTLSCSPISGHRSVSWYQQTPGQGLQFLFEYFSETQRNKGNFPGRFSGRQFSNSRSEMNVSTLELGDSALYLCASSLGIRTGVQETQYFGPGTRLLVL.

In this sample, this clonotype turned up many times. The chain combines TRBV7-8 with TRBJ1-2; the D is unclear. Trimming removed 0 bases from V and 3 bases from J, with 8 bases in between. Per the germline V gene, CDR1 is SGHVS and CDR2 is FQNEAQ. This CDR3 has 14 residues. The chain's CDR3 is CASSLAHRDYGYTF. In DNA, the CDR3 is TGTGCCAGCAGCTTAGCGCATAGGGACTATGGCTACACCTTC. Filled out from reference TRBV7-8 and TRBJ1-2, the complete variable domain reads GAGVSQSPRYKVAKRGQDVALRCDPISGHVSLFWYQQALGQGPEFLTYFQNEAQLDKSGLPSDRFFAERPEGSVSTLKIQRTQQEDSAVYLCASSLAHRDYGYTFGSGTRLTVV.

This clonotype was detected many times. J is TRBJ1-2 and V is TRBV12-3 or TRBV12-4; D may be TRBD1 (5 bases). This CDR3 comprises 14 residues. The ends were cut back, 0 bases at V and 9 bases at J, with 14 bases in the middle. The CDR3 spells CASSLAAGIIRYTF. The CDR3 DNA follows: TGTGCCAGCAGTTTAGCGGCAGGGATCATACGCTACACCTTC.

This clonotype has just a few counts. The J gene is TRBJ2-1, the V gene TRBV14, with 10 bases that match TRBD2. The CDR3 has 17 amino acids. Germline V lookup: CDR1 SGHDN, CDR2 FVKESK. The V segment lost 3 bases and the J segment 7 bases; nucleotides outside the gene matches: 12. CDR3 sequence: CASSQARLAGVRNEQFF. The CDR3 DNA sequence: TGTGCCAGCAGCCAGGCCCGGCTAGCGGGAGTAAGAAATGAGCAGTTCTTC.

This clonotype was found a few times. The V and J genes are TRBV12-3 or TRBV12-4 and TRBJ2-7, with D possibly TRBD2 on 5 matching bases. The CDR3 loop spans 14 amino acids. Between the trimmed V and J ends, which lost 6 bases and 0 bases, there was a span of 12 bases. The CDR3 protein is CASRPTGFSYEQYF. In nucleotides, the CDR3 is TGTGCCAGCAGGCCGACGGGATTCTCCTACGAGCAGTACTTC.

CDR3 amino acids: CASRVRVGGTYEQYF. The CDR3 region has the DNA TGTGCCAGCAGAGTCCGAGTTGGGGGAACCTACGAGCAGTACTTC. The chain employs TRBV28 and TRBJ2-7; D may match TRBD1 or TRBD2 (5 bases each). This CDR3 is 15 amino acids long. Trimming took off 6 bases at V and 2 bases at J, with 17 bases between the two ends. The germline gives CDR1 MDHEN, CDR2 SYDVKM.

Many counts were recorded for this clonotype. The V call is TRBV15, the J call TRBJ1-5; D not resolved. The germline gives CDR1 LNHNV, CDR2 YYDKDF (reference sequence). The CDR3 sequence is 15 residues long. The V end lost 0 bases, the J end lost 7 bases, and 13 bases lay between the germline ends. This chain's CDR3 is CATSRDVGNFQPQHF. The CDR3 DNA is TGTGCCACCAGCAGAGACGTGGGGAATTTCCAGCCCCAGCATTTT.

The chain joins TRBV18 to TRBJ1-2; D not certain. The CDR3 has 13 amino acids. With 1 base removed from V and 8 bases from J, the gap between germline ends came to 11 bases. Per the germline V gene, CDR1 is KGHSH and CDR2 is LQKENI. The CDR3 region is CASSPLHGEGYTF. The CDR3 nucleotides read TGTGCCAGCTCACCACTTCATGGAGAAGGCTACACCTTC.

This clonotype was seen more than once but under ten times. The V and J genes are TRBV7-9 and TRBJ2-7; TRBD1 aligns across 7 bases. Germline V CDR1 and CDR2: SEHNR, FQNEAQ (reference sequence). The J segment lost 3 bases and the V segment lost 4 bases, leaving 6 bases of the junction unmatched. CDR3 length equals 14 residues. CDR3 sequence: CASSSGQVNYEQYF. The CDR3 region has the DNA TGTGCCAGCAGCTCCGGACAGGTTAACTACGAGCAGTACTTC.

This chain connects TRBV11-2 to TRBJ2-1; TRBD2 matches 11 bases. There are 15 residues in the CDR3. CDR1 and CDR2 from the germline V gene are SGHAT and FQNNGV. Germline trimming cut 5 bases from V and 7 bases from J; bases unmatched to any gene: 7. CDR3 residues: CASSPRLAGSNEQFF. The CDR3 DNA follows: TGTGCCAGCAGCCCTCGACTAGCGGGGTCAAATGAGCAGTTCTTC.

This rearrangement joins TRBV4-1 to TRBJ2-3, with 7 nucleotides matching TRBD1. J gave up 14 bases and V 0 bases, and 17 bases lay outside the gene matches. This CDR3 has 16 residues. Germline CDR1 MGHRA, CDR2 YSYEKL. The CDR3 DNA is TGCGCCAGCAGCCAAGATCCCCTTCTAGCTGACAGGGTGTGGTATTTT. Its translation is CASSQDPLLADRVWYF.

This chain uses TRBV28 with TRBJ2-7, with 8 positions matching TRBD1. This CDR3 spans 15 amino acids. Germline assignment: CDR1 MDHEN and CDR2 SYDVKM. With 5 bases clipped from V and 7 bases from J, the junction kept 13 bases outside the gene matches. This chain's CDR3 is CASSPLGQGTFEQYF. CDR3 DNA sequence: TGTGCCAGCAGTCCTCTTGGACAGGGCACCTTTGAGCAGTACTTC.

This clonotype came up a few times. The rearrangement links TRBV6-1 to TRBJ1-1; the D gene is possibly TRBD1 (5 bases). The CDR3 runs 12 residues. Trimming removed 7 bases from V and 4 bases from J, with 10 bases in between. Looked up from germline, CDR1 is MNHNS and CDR2 is SASEGT. The DNA of the CDR3 is TGTGCCAGCATCGCGGGGACCACTGAAGCTTTCTTT. This encodes CASIAGTTEAFF.

This chain connects TRBV4-2 to TRBJ2-3; 8 positions match TRBD2. V lost 4 bases, J lost 0 bases, and 6 bases stayed unmatched. This CDR3 has 16 residues. Germline V CDR1 and CDR2: LGHNA, YNFKEQ. DNA for the CDR3: TGTGCCAGCAGCCTATATAGCGGGAAGAGCACAGATACGCAGTATTTT. This codes for CASSLYSGKSTDTQYF.

The CDR3 nucleotides are TGTGCCAGCAGTACCCGGCAGGGCTTGCGTGGCTACACCTTC. As protein: CASSTRQGLRGYTF. This rearrangement joins TRBV6-5 to TRBJ1-2, with D perhaps matching TRBD1 (5 bases). The CDR3 is made up of 14 amino acids. Germline V CDR1 and CDR2: MNHEY, SVGAGI. V was trimmed by 5 bases and J by 7 bases, leaving 17 bases between them.

There are a few counts of this clonotype. This rearrangement joins TRBV29-1 to TRBJ1-1, with a possible D match to TRBD1 (5 bases). V gave up 6 bases and J gave up 5 bases, with 22 bases separating them. This CDR3 contains 15 residues. From germline, CDR1 is SQVTM and CDR2 ANQGSEA. The CDR3 region has the DNA TGCAGCGTCTCGGGACTTGTGTACGGTAGAACTGAAGCTTTCTTT. Translating it yields CSVSGLVYGRTEAFF.

This chain uses TRBV27 with TRBJ1-5; D gene unclear. The V end lost 2 bases, the J end lost 9 bases, and 20 bases lay between the germline ends. The germline V gene has CDR1 MNHEY and CDR2 SMNVEV (reference sequence). The CDR3 covers 16 residues. For the CDR3, the DNA is TGTGCCAGCAGTTTAGTTACAGTTGGGATGAGAGGGCCCCAGCATTTT. Translating it yields CASSLVTVGMRGPQHF.

The rearrangement links TRBV5-3 to TRBJ1-5; a weak D match, TRBD1 (5 bases). TRBV5-3 is noted as an ORF with a role that remains uncertain. The CDR3 has 15 amino acids. V lost 1 base to trimming and J lost 5 bases, with 13 bases between them. CDR3 sequence reads: CARSLTPGRDQPQHF. In DNA, the CDR3 is TGTGCCAGAAGCTTGACCCCGGGACGGGATCAGCCCCAGCATTTT.

The rearrangement joins TRBV7-3 to TRBJ2-5, with a possible D match to TRBD1 (7 bases). V lost 4 bases and J 5 bases, leaving 17 bases between the germline ends. Germline CDR1 SGHTA, CDR2 FQGTGA. The CDR3 has 15 amino acids. DNA for the CDR3: TGTGCCAGCAGCTACAGGGGTGGAGGGATCGAGACCCAGTACTTC. This sequence encodes CASSYRGGGIETQYF.

Only a few counts were recorded for this clonotype. This sequence joins TRBV7-9 and TRBJ2-7; 8 nucleotides agree with TRBD1. CDR1 is SEHNR, CDR2 FQNEAQ, per germline (reference sequence). The CDR3 contains 15 residues. V dropped 0 bases and J dropped 4; count of bases not matched to a gene: 5. DNA of the CDR3: TGTGCCAGCAGCTTAGCTGGCAGGGGGCTGTACGAGCAGTACTTC. The encoded protein is CASSLAGRGLYEQYF.

This clonotype was found a few times. The rearrangement uses TRBV20-1 and TRBJ2-5; unclear D gene. V was cut by 6 bases and J by 4 bases, with 18 bases left in between. Germline assignment: CDR1 DFQATT and CDR2 SNEGSKA (reference sequence). The CDR3 contains 14 residues. In nucleotides, the CDR3 is TGCAGTGCCTTAATAGTTGGGGTTGCAGAGACCCAGTACTTC. Translating gives CSALIVGVAETQYF.

This sequence joins TRBV30 and TRBJ1-3; 7 bases agree with TRBD1. CDR1 is GTSNPN and CDR2 is SVGIG in the germline V gene (reference sequence). The CDR3 totals 16 residues. With 0 bases clipped from V and 4 bases from J, the junction kept 9 bases outside the gene matches. CDR3 coding DNA: TGTGCCTGGAGTGTACCCTGGACAGGAATAGGAAACACCATATATTTT. Amino acids: CAWSVPWTGIGNTIYF.

As to this clonotype: Given a much more abundant clone one base away, this may be a read error. Here the CDR3 reads CASRRTGNQPKHF. The CDR3 bases are TGTGCCAGCAGGCGGACAGGTAATCAGCCCAAGCATTTT. V gene TRBV28 combines with J gene TRBJ1-5; 7 nucleotides match TRBD1. There are 13 residues in the CDR3. The V gene's germline CDR1 is MDHEN and CDR2 SYDVKM.

This sequence joins TRBV6-5 and TRBJ2-2; TRBD2 matches 8 bases. J lost 6 bases, V lost 6 bases, and 6 bases had no gene match. CDR1 is MNHEY, CDR2 SVGAGI, per germline. The CDR3 contains 14 residues. DNA for the CDR3: TGTGCCAGCAGGAGCGGGAGTACACCCGGGGAGCTGTTTTTT. It specifies CASRSGSTPGELFF.